This T cell receptor beta chain emerged from a study of blood T cell repertoires in COVID-19. At the level of the study: There were acute and convalescent COVID-19 samples, and they came from the United States, Italy and Spain.

CDR1 and CDR2 from the germline V gene are KGHDR and SFDVKD. V shed 4 bases and J shed 2 bases, with 11 bases lying between them. This CDR3 has 15 amino acids. Libraries were prepared by immunoSEQ multiplex PCR; TCRdb keeps only in-frame clonotypes and omits some of them. This table has 250,000 to 350,000 clones, 86% appearing once. This receptor was identified in a woman in her fifties or sixties with acute or convalescent COVID-19. The specimen was peripheral blood. The chain recombines TRBV24-1 with TRBJ1-5; D is uncertain. The CDR3, as DNA: TGTGCCACCAGTGAGGGGAGGGAGGGCAATCAGCCCCAGCATTTT. Translation: CATSEGREGNQPQHF.